The table lists the clone carrying this TCR beta chain with many counts. With 4 bases removed from V and 0 bases from J, the gap between germline ends came to 10 bases. The CDR3 is 15 amino acids. Germline CDR1 WNHNN, CDR2 SYGVQD (reference sequence). In terms of age and location, participants ranged from about 18 to 95 years and lived in about 25 US areas. The data were taken from a study of blood T cell repertoires in COVID-19. Per the authors' pipeline: Reference gene primer amplification yielded estimated nucleated cell counts. The assay was immunoSEQ multiplex PCR, and TCRdb's table has in-frame clones only and misses some. V and J calls and clone size come straight from that table; D and trimming were deduced from the DNA. The sample lists 140,000 or so clones; approximately 80% were seen once.

The receptor comes from a woman younger than 35 who had been exposed to COVID-19. Sequences were obtained from PBMCs or T cells enriched from blood (not recorded which). The rearrangement uses TRBV10-1 and TRBJ2-1; unclear D gene. The CDR3 protein is CASSGGPSSYNEQFF. The CDR3 DNA is TGCGCCAGCAGTGGTGGGCCGAGCTCCTACAATGAGCAGTTCTTC.